The 19 T cell receptor beta chains listed next were all sequenced from one sample in a study of blood T cell repertoires in COVID-19. Assay used: immunoSEQ multiplex PCR; TCRdb lists only in-frame clones, some missing. The table has a few hundred thousand clones, 86% seen once. Source material: PBMCs or T cells enriched from blood (not recorded which). Receptors originate from a woman aged 25 to 39 who had been exposed to COVID-19.

The J gene is TRBJ2-3, the V gene TRBV18; weak D call: TRBD1 (6 bases). This CDR3 has 18 amino acids. Trimming cost V 4 bases and J 2 bases, with 22 bases left between them. Germline V lookup: CDR1 KGHSH, CDR2 LQKENI. CDR3 residues: CASSLRSGTLLHTDTQYF. The CDR3 DNA follows: TGTGCCAGCTCACTTCGATCAGGGACACTACTACACACAGATACGCAGTATTTT.

V gene TRBV19 combines with J gene TRBJ1-1; perhaps TRBD1 as D (6 bases). The germline CDR1 and CDR2 sequences are LNHDA and SQIVND (reference sequence). V lost 4 bases to trimming and J lost 0 bases, with 12 bases between them. The CDR3 runs to 15 residues. In DNA, the CDR3 is TGTGCCAGTAGTAGGACGGGACATTTGAACACTGAAGCTTTCTTT. Translated, it gives CASSRTGHLNTEAFF.

Concerning this clone: Other DNA sequences in this specimen translate into the identical CDR3. The J gene is TRBJ1-4, the V gene TRBV2, with TRBD1 matching over 7 bases. CDR3 length equals 15 residues. Germline assignment: CDR1 SNHLY and CDR2 FYNNEI. V was clipped by 6 bases and J by 0 bases; unmatched bases: 4. The CDR3 loop reads CASRGQPATNEKLFF. The CDR3 DNA reads as TGTGCCAGCAGGGGACAGCCCGCAACTAATGAAAAACTGTTTTTT.

The V call is TRBV5-4, the J call TRBJ2-7, with 11 bases aligning to TRBD1. V dropped 0 bases and J dropped 2; count of bases not matched to a gene: 1. CDR3 length equals 15 residues. Per the germline V gene, CDR1 is SGHNT and CDR2 is YYREEE (reference sequence). CDR3 sequence reads: CASSLGDRGAYEQYF. The CDR3 DNA is TGTGCCAGCAGCTTGGGGGACAGGGGGGCCTACGAGCAGTACTTC.

The V call is TRBV7-8, the J call TRBJ2-7; tentative D call: TRBD1 (5 bases). Trimming shortened V by 0 bases and J by 3 bases, and 9 bases separated the two germline ends. This CDR3 is built from 14 residues. Germline V gene data show CDR1 as SGHVS and CDR2 as FQNEAQ. CDR3 nucleotides: TGTGCCAGCAGCTTAGCCAGGGAAATCTACGAGCAGTACTTC. Translation: CASSLAREIYEQYF.

This clone was observed a few times. The chain carries TRBV2 and TRBJ1-2, with 8 positions matching TRBD1. This CDR3 has 15 residues. CDR1 and CDR2 (germline): SNHLY, FYNNEI. J lost 6 bases, V lost 2 bases, and 8 bases had no gene match. The DNA of the CDR3 is TGTGCCAGCAGTGAAAGGTCAGGGGGCGCGCATGGCTACACCTTC. It translates to CASSERSGGAHGYTF.

The CDR3 nucleotides read TGCGCCAGCAGCTTGTGGGGGACAGGGGTAACCTCCTATAATTCACCCCTCCACTTT. Amino acid sequence: CASSLWGTGVTSYNSPLHF. V is TRBV5-1 and J is TRBJ1-6; TRBD1 matches at 10 bases. This CDR3 region has 19 residues. Trimming cost V 1 base and J 0 bases; bases outside gene matches: 7. Germline CDR1 SGHRS, CDR2 YFSETQ.

The V gene is TRBV6-1, the J gene TRBJ2-3, with TRBD1 as a possible D gene (5 bases). This CDR3 comprises 14 residues. Germline V gives CDR1 MNHNS, CDR2 SASEGT. V was shortened by 0 bases and J by 9 bases, with 13 bases between the two germline ends. CDR3 nucleotides: TGTGCCAGCAGTGAAGCGGCTAGGGGTGGAACGCAGTATTTT. This codes for CASSEAARGGTQYF.

The CDR3 protein is CASSLTGLAKGTGELFF. The CDR3 DNA sequence: TGTGCCAGCAGCTTAACGGGCCTAGCGAAGGGGACCGGGGAGCTGTTTTTT. The genes are TRBV7-3 and TRBJ2-2, with a possible D match to TRBD2 (6 bases). The CDR3 spans 17 residues. The germline gives CDR1 SGHTA, CDR2 FQGTGA. With 0 bases removed from V and 5 bases from J, the gap between germline ends came to 16 bases. The full variable domain, completed using reference TRBV7-3 and TRBJ2-2, is GAGVSQTPSNKVTEKGKYVELRCDPISGHTALYWYRQSLGQGPEFLIYFQGTGAADDSGLPNDRFFAVRPEGSVSTLKIQRTERGDSAVYLCASSLTGLAKGTGELFFGEGSRLTVL.

The chain couples TRBV2 to TRBJ2-1, with a tentative D call TRBD2 (6 bases). This CDR3 has 13 residues. Per germline, CDR1 SNHLY and CDR2 FYNNEI. V was shortened by 6 bases and J by 4 bases, with 10 bases between the two germline ends. CDR3 region: CASSREEYNEQFF. CDR3 nucleotide sequence: TGTGCCAGCAGCAGGGAGGAGTACAATGAGCAGTTCTTC.

This chain links TRBV11-2 with TRBJ1-1, with 10 positions matching TRBD1. Germline CDR1 and CDR2: SGHAT and FQNNGV. The CDR3 consists of 16 residues. The J segment lost 4 bases and the V segment lost 3 bases, leaving 8 bases of the junction unmatched. The DNA for the CDR3 is TGTGCCAGCAGCTTCGAATGGGGACAGGGGAGCACTGAAGCTTTCTTT. Amino acids: CASSFEWGQGSTEAFF.

The chain has TRBV2 and TRBJ1-4; no definite D call. CDR3 length: 16 amino acids. Looked up from germline, CDR1 is SNHLY and CDR2 is FYNNEI. V gave up 4 bases and J gave up 1 base, with 13 bases separating them. CDR3 protein: CASSVLNPGTNEKLFF. DNA for the CDR3: TGTGCCAGCAGTGTCCTGAACCCGGGAACTAATGAAAAACTGTTTTTT.

This sequence joins TRBV5-1 and TRBJ1-1; 11 nucleotides match TRBD1. This CDR3 spans 16 amino acids. The germline CDR1 and CDR2 sequences are SGHRS and YFSETQ. The V gene end was trimmed by 5 bases and the J gene end by 4 bases; junction bases not matched to a gene: 10. The CDR3 is CASSLGVGTGGTEAFF. The CDR3 nucleotides are TGCGCCAGCAGTCTGGGAGTAGGGACAGGGGGCACTGAAGCTTTCTTT.

The chain employs TRBV16 and TRBJ1-6; 7 nucleotides align to TRBD1. Germline lookup yields CDR1 KGHSY and CDR2 FQNENV. The CDR3 extends over 17 amino acids. Trimming cost V 4 bases and J 7 bases; bases outside gene matches: 13. The CDR3, as DNA: TGTGCCAGCAGCCGGAACCACATAGGACAGGAAAATTCACCCCTCCACTTT. Amino acid sequence: CASSRNHIGQENSPLHF.

The chain couples TRBV24-1 to TRBJ2-5; 8 positions match TRBD2. Germline lookup yields CDR1 KGHDR and CDR2 SFDVKD. The J segment lost 3 bases and the V segment lost 2 bases, leaving 10 bases of the junction unmatched. This CDR3 contains 17 residues. The CDR3 is CATSDSFQAGVEETQYF. The CDR3 nucleotides are TGTGCCACCAGTGATTCCTTTCAAGCGGGGGTGGAAGAGACCCAGTACTTC.

This clone turned up a few times. J is TRBJ1-5 and V is TRBV25-1; TRBD1 agrees at 9 bases. CDR3 length: 14 amino acids. V lost 6 bases and J lost 0; bases outside the gene matches: 0. From germline, CDR1 is MGHDK and CDR2 SYGVNS. The CDR3 bases are TGTGCCAGCAGGGGACAGGGTAGCAATCAGCCCCAGCATTTT. Protein: CASRGQGSNQPQHF.

This clone was recorded only once. This rearrangement joins TRBV6-5 to TRBJ2-2; 7 bases line up with TRBD1. The CDR3 extends over 14 amino acids. Germline loops: CDR1 MNHEY, CDR2 SVGAGI. Trimming took 7 bases from V and 6 from J; bases not matched to a gene: 8. CDR3 protein: CASITGVGPGELFF. For the CDR3, the DNA is TGTGCCAGCATCACAGGGGTGGGTCCCGGGGAGCTGTTTTTT.

This chain links TRBV24-1 with TRBJ2-3, with unresolved D. In germline, CDR1 is KGHDR, CDR2 SFDVKD. The CDR3 extends over 13 amino acids. The V gene lost 9 bases and the J gene lost 2 bases, with 11 bases spanning the gap. The CDR3 sequence: CATHPRFTDTQYF. The CDR3 DNA is TGTGCCACCCACCCTAGGTTCACAGATACGCAGTATTTT.

The chain couples TRBV3-1 (or the pseudogene TRBV3-2) to TRBJ2-7; TRBD1 matches at 10 bases. The CDR3 has 16 residues. After removal of 4 bases from V and 4 bases from J, the junction contained 10 bases not matched to a gene. The germline CDR1 and CDR2 sequences are LGHDT and YNNKEL (reference sequence). The CDR3 here is CASSPPRDRGGYEQYF. The CDR3 DNA reads TGTGCCAGCAGCCCTCCCCGGGACAGGGGCGGTTACGAGCAGTACTTC.